The 14 T cell receptor beta chains below all came from one sample that was sequenced in a study of CD8 T cells in Susac syndrome. RNA amounts of about 0.5 to 1 ug underwent reverse transcription with random hexamers. TCRdb independently ran MiXCR on the immunoSEQ multiplex PCR reads; one entry per CDR3 protein. The profile shows about 440,000 distinct CDR3 sequences, approximately 85% of them singletons. Input material: CD8+ T cells from PBMCs. These receptors were obtained from a human donor with multiple sclerosis.

V is TRBV2 and J is TRBJ1-5; D call uncertain. The CDR3 sequence is 11 residues long. Germline assignment: CDR1 SNHLY and CDR2 FYNNEI. V lost 10 bases to trimming and J lost 5 bases, with 9 bases between them. Here the CDR3 DNA reads TGTGCCACCGGACCGGATCAGCCCCAGCATTTT. It translates to CATGPDQPQHF.

The chain has TRBV6-1 and TRBJ1-5; D gene uncertain. Looked up from germline, CDR1 is MNHNS and CDR2 is SASEGT. The CDR3 has 13 amino acids. The V end was cut by 6 bases, the J end by 9 bases, with 15 bases between. CDR3 sequence: CASRKEPNGPQHF. CDR3 DNA sequence: TGTGCCAGCAGGAAAGAGCCCAATGGGCCCCAGCATTTT.

V gene TRBV4-1 combines with J gene TRBJ1-4, with D tentatively TRBD1 (6 bases). The V end lost 4 bases, the J end lost 5 bases, and 17 bases lay between the germline ends. CDR1 MGHRA and CDR2 YSYEKL come from the germline V gene. The length of the CDR3 is 16 residues. The CDR3, as DNA: TGCGCCAGCAGCCTCCTCCCGGAGGGGGGAAATGAAAAACTGTTTTTT. Amino acids: CASSLLPEGGNEKLFF.

The chain has TRBV9 and TRBJ1-1; D gene unclear. Deletions cut 0 bases from V and 2 bases from J, with 11 bases between. CDR3 size: 15 residues. Germline CDR1 and CDR2: SGDLS and YYNGEE. CDR3 in amino acids: CASSVAKRVNTEAFF. CDR3 nucleotide sequence: TGTGCCAGCAGCGTAGCTAAGAGGGTTAACACTGAAGCTTTCTTT.

The gene calls are TRBV15 and TRBJ1-2; no reliable D call. Trimming pared 2 bases from V and 4 bases from J, leaving 17 bases between. This CDR3 is built from 16 residues. CDR1 is LNHNV, CDR2 YYDKDF, per germline (reference sequence). CDR3 loop: CATSRILDLGSYGYTF. CDR3 in DNA: TGTGCCACCAGCAGAATATTGGACTTAGGGAGCTATGGCTACACCTTC.

J is TRBJ2-7 and V is TRBV25-1, with 11 bases fitting TRBD1. V lost 1 base, J lost 1 base, and 6 bases stayed unmatched. This CDR3 is built from 17 residues. CDR1 is MGHDK, CDR2 SYGVNS, per germline. The chain's CDR3 is CASSEFFGTGGSYEQYF. Written as DNA, the CDR3 is TGTGCCAGCAGTGAATTTTTCGGGACAGGGGGGTCCTACGAGCAGTACTTC.

This chain links TRBV28 with TRBJ1-4; TRBD1 is a possible D gene (6 bases). Trimming stripped 5 bases from V and 7 bases from J, with 17 bases between. Germline V gene data show CDR1 as MDHEN and CDR2 as SYDVKM. The CDR3 covers 15 residues. The CDR3 bases are TGTGCCAGCAGTCTGACGGGGGGGCCTAGTGAAAAACTGTTTTTT. Encoded protein: CASSLTGGPSEKLFF.

The rearrangement joins TRBV2 to TRBJ2-2; D is unclear. Trimming took off 5 bases at V and 1 base at J, with 8 bases between the two ends. Germline V lookup: CDR1 SNHLY, CDR2 FYNNEI. There are 14 residues in the CDR3. The DNA of the CDR3 is TGTGCCAGCAGTCCGCCCCAGAACACCGGGGAGCTGTTTTTT. As protein: CASSPPQNTGELFF.

The chain couples TRBV7-9 to TRBJ1-1, with D unclear. Per germline, CDR1 SEHNR and CDR2 FQNEAQ (reference sequence). The V end lost 5 bases, the J end lost 7 bases, and 11 bases lay between the germline ends. The CDR3 is 12 amino acids. In nucleotides, the CDR3 is TGTGCCAGCAGCACCATCCGGAATGAAGCTTTCTTT. Its translation: CASSTIRNEAFF.

This clonotype was counted between two and nine times. J is TRBJ2-5 and V is TRBV6-2 or TRBV6-3; 7 bases fit TRBD2. V lost 3 bases and J lost 6; bases outside the gene matches: 7. CDR3 size: 14 residues. The V gene's germline CDR1 is MNHEY and CDR2 SVGEGT. The CDR3 region has the DNA TGTGCCAGCAGTTATATGCGGGAGTCGCAGACCCAGTACTTC. Translation: CASSYMRESQTQYF.

The V gene is TRBV5-1, the J gene TRBJ2-7; D assignment may be TRBD1 or TRBD2 (5 bases each). The CDR3 has 16 residues. V was clipped by 0 bases and J by 13 bases, with 26 bases between them. The V gene's germline CDR1 is SGHRS and CDR2 YFSETQ. In nucleotides, the CDR3 is TGCGCCAGCAGCTTGGAAGGAGAAGGGGCCAGGAGTGGGGGATACTTC. Protein product: CASSLEGEGARSGGYF.

This sequence joins TRBV20-1 and TRBJ2-7; a weak D match, TRBD2 (5 bases). V dropped 4 bases and J dropped 2 bases, with 9 bases sitting between them. This CDR3 region has 12 residues. Germline assignment: CDR1 DFQATT and CDR2 SNEGSKA (reference sequence). CDR3 loop: CSATGSTYEQYF. DNA of the CDR3: TGCAGTGCTACGGGATCCACCTACGAGCAGTACTTC.

This sequence joins TRBV21-1 and TRBJ2-7; the table gives TRBD1 as D, unverified against the DNA. TRBV21-1 is shown as a pseudogene. The CDR3 is 15 residues long. The CDR3 DNA follows: TGTGCCAGCAGCGCACTGCACAGGGCCACCTACGAGCAGTACTTC. This translates into CASSALHRATYEQYF.

J is TRBJ2-3 and V is TRBV6-1; either TRBD1 or TRBD2 may supply D (5 bases each). The CDR3 contains 14 residues. Trimming removed 8 bases from V and 3 bases from J, with 15 bases in between. The germline gives CDR1 MNHNS, CDR2 SASEGT. The CDR3 loop is CASASEEGTDTQYF. DNA for the CDR3: TGTGCCAGCGCGAGCGAAGAGGGGACAGATACGCAGTATTTT.